This paragraph reports one T cell receptor (beta chain). No antigen is known for it. CDR1 and CDR2 from the germline V gene are SGHTA and FQGNSA. The CDR3 spans 15 residues. After removal of 6 bases from V and 6 bases from J, the junction contained 8 bases not matched to a gene. The data originate from a study of cytomegalovirus exposure and HLA in healthy donors. Study-wide results and limits: About 87% or about 30% of the time was how often most TCR beta V segments were productive, according to an earlier analysis. High specificity and sensitivity for cytomegalovirus status were reported for the classifier.

PCR primers comprised 60 Vbeta and 13 Jbeta primers. Sequencing was performed with immunoSEQ multiplex PCR; in TCRdb, only in-frame clones are kept and a portion is missing. The table has about 150,000 clones, approximately 80% seen once. The sequence was collected from a young man in good health and CMV-seropositive. This chain uses TRBV7-2 with TRBJ2-3; 11 bases map to TRBD2. Material for sequencing was PBMCs. CDR3 sequence reads: CASSHTSGSMDTQYF. CDR3 nucleotides: TGTGCCAGCAGTCACACTAGCGGGAGTATGGATACGCAGTATTTT.